The 8 T cell receptor beta chains presented below share a single source sample, sequenced in a study of beta chain features in type 1 diabetes. The study's findings and limits: When Type 1 diabetes patients were examined, their TCRB CDR3s proved moderately but significantly shorter in all four CD4+ subsets.

These receptors lack a known antigen. All of the isolated RNA was reverse transcribed, so expressed TCRB transcripts were sequenced. TCRdb's table, derived via immunoSEQ multiplex PCR, lists solely in-frame clones and lacks some. Of approximately 360,000 clones detected, 10% to 15% appear once; the ten largest clones hold about 0.01%. The specimen was naive CD4+ T cells from blood. Every receptor here comes from a woman under 30 with type 1 diabetes.

Only a few counts were recorded for this clone. This chain links TRBV7-2 with TRBJ1-5; D gene ambiguous. The germline CDR1 and CDR2 sequences are SGHTA and FQGNSA. The CDR3 has 12 amino acids. The V and J ends lost 3 bases and 6 bases respectively, with 6 bases between them. CDR3 sequence: CASSFPGQPQHF. The CDR3 nucleotides are TGTGCCAGCAGCTTCCCAGGTCAGCCCCAGCATTTT.

This clone was seen a few times. Other nucleotide sequences in the sample specify the same CDR3. J is TRBJ2-7 and V is TRBV28; 9 nucleotides agree with TRBD1. The J segment lost 5 bases and the V segment lost 8 bases, leaving 10 bases of the junction unmatched. This CDR3 has 14 residues. The germline CDR1 and CDR2 sequences are MDHEN and SYDVKM. CDR3: CASSPGDRDHEQYF. The CDR3 nucleotides read TGTGCCAGCTCCCCCGGGGACAGGGACCACGAGCAGTACTTC.

The V and J genes are TRBV7-9 and TRBJ1-1; tentative D call: TRBD1 (5 bases). Trimming left V 5 bases short and J 4 bases short, with 11 bases between. Per the germline V gene, CDR1 is SEHNR and CDR2 is FQNEAQ (reference sequence). The CDR3 loop spans 13 amino acids. The CDR3 protein is CASSRLGGTEAFF. For the CDR3, the DNA is TGTGCCAGCAGCCGGCTGGGGGGCACTGAAGCTTTCTTT.

V is TRBV11-2 and J is TRBJ2-7; D remains ambiguous. The length of the CDR3 is 14 residues. Germline V gene lookup returns CDR1 SGHAT and CDR2 FQNNGV. The ends were cut back, 1 base at V and 5 bases at J, with 12 bases in the middle. CDR3 nucleotide sequence: TGTGCCAGCAGCTTAGCCCCTATCACCGACGAGCAGTACTTC. Encoded protein: CASSLAPITDEQYF. The complete variable domain, with remaining parts taken from reference TRBV11-2 and TRBJ2-7, reads EAGVAQSPRYKIIEKRQSVAFWCNPISGHATLYWYQQILGQGPKLLIQFQNNGVVDDSQLPKDRFSAERLKGVDSTLKIQPAKLEDSAVYLCASSLAPITDEQYFGPGTRLTVT.

This clone came up a few times. This chain uses TRBV18 with TRBJ2-7; no definite D call. V lost 3 bases, J lost 2 bases, and 14 bases lay in between. The CDR3 has 15 residues. Germline V gives CDR1 KGHSH, CDR2 LQKENI. The CDR3 coding sequence is TGTGCCAGCTCACCTCCCTTCACACCGACCTACGAGCAGTACTTC. Translation gives CASSPPFTPTYEQYF.

V is TRBV10-3 and J is TRBJ2-3, with no clear D. Per the germline V gene, CDR1 is ENHRY and CDR2 is SYGVKD. This CDR3 contains 12 residues. V was pared by 2 bases and J by 3 bases, with 3 bases between. This CDR3 is CAISETTDTQYF. DNA of the CDR3: TGTGCCATCAGTGAGACAACAGATACGCAGTATTTT.

J is TRBJ2-7 and V is TRBV11-3; 8 positions match TRBD1. Germline values: CDR1 SGHNT, CDR2 YENEEA. The V gene end was trimmed by 5 bases and the J gene end by 0 bases; junction bases not matched to a gene: 3. This CDR3 contains 14 residues. The CDR3 DNA is TGTGCCAGCAGCACCGGACAGGGCTCCTACGAGCAGTACTTC. Translation gives CASSTGQGSYEQYF.

This clone was found a few times. The chain is built from TRBV11-2 and TRBJ2-5; 7 nucleotides match TRBD1. With 8 bases clipped from V and 1 base from J, the junction kept 1 base outside the gene matches. CDR3 size: 12 residues. CDR1 and CDR2 from the germline V gene are SGHAT and FQNNGV. The CDR3: CASGTAQETQYF. For the CDR3, the DNA is TGTGCCAGCGGGACAGCCCAAGAGACCCAGTACTTC.